This record looks at one T cell receptor beta chain sequence and its context. Its antigen has not been determined. No much larger clone exists at a distance of one base, and base qualities are not known. Healthy HIV-negative adults with no recently reported acute infections or vaccinations were included as donors. Every donor was a Caucasian adult living in Nashville, Tennessee, USA. CD4+ T cells were enriched by magnetic negative selection, after which naive cells were positively selected on CD45RA and the negative fraction was taken as the memory subset. After blood collection by leukapheresis, PBMCs were isolated using Ficoll-Histopaque density gradient centrifugation and then cryopreserved in the vapor phase of liquid nitrogen. Analytical flow cytometry was used to check the purity and quantity of each magnetically sorted T cell population. Genomic DNA was isolated from each sorted fraction and quantified by UV absorbance on a Nanodrop 2000c.

Using the deep immunoSEQ assay, multiplex PCR amplified TCR CDR3 regions from genomic DNA. For each cell subset, the extracted genomic DNA was distributed evenly across all wells of several immunoSEQ 96-well plates, and each plate served as one replicate. Each replicate PCR for sorted subsets received about 200 ng genomic DNA, equal to 28,000 or so T cell genomes. Purified libraries were quantified with a Qubit 3.0 fluorometer, sized on a Bioanalyzer 2100, and re-quantified with the KAPA Library Quantification kit. Every immunoSEQ 96-well plate was sequenced on a separate single-read 150-cycle Illumina NextSeq 550 flow cell. In the authors' own workflow: The immunoSEQ output contained only junctional sequences without quality scores, so filtering could not match that applied to full-length reads. To assign V/J genes and CDR3, sequences were annotated using PyIR, a Python wrapper for IgBLAST v1.9, with IMGT germline references. Reads were removed for weak V/J assignments (E-value above 1e-6), missing CDR3, stop codons, out-of-frame junctions, or ambiguous translated residues. A V3J clonotype was defined by an identical inferred V gene, J gene, and CDR3 amino acid sequence. The percentage overlap between two repertoires was calculated by dividing the number of shared unique clonotypes by the size of the smaller repertoire. Richness of each repertoire was evaluated using RTK rarefaction, the Chao1 estimator, and Recon v2.1 estimates of unobserved clonotypes. OLGA was used to compute generation probabilities for all TCRbeta clonotypes that the gDNA method yielded from a handful of donors. TCRdb retrieved this table from immuneACCESS and kept in-frame rearrangements only. Not all clones are present; in checked studies, unresolved V genes account for under half, and no reason is known for the remainder. V and J calls and clone size are those listed in that table; D and trimming were worked out from the DNA. This sample gives about 1.5 million clones in total; about 98% of them show up just once. Approximately 0.44% of the sample is taken by the ten largest.

This specimen comes from a study of shared clonotypes between healthy human individuals (dated by TCRdb to the early 2020s). Background for the entire study: The cohort comprised two women and three men aged 18 to 49 years. Different laboratories and diverse techniques were used to prepare libraries and sequence TCR repertoires, to increase sequencing depth and limit assay-specific biases. Per donor, three plates each were used for CD4 naive and CD4 memory, two for CD8 naive, and one for CD8 memory. Per donor, leukapheresis produced somewhere between about 0.9 and 9.5 billion PBMCs. Blood TCR repertoires of five healthy adults were deeply sequenced to estimate repertoire size and the extent of clonotype sharing between individuals.

What the work shows at the level of the full study, not this receptor alone: Even with the large sequencing depth, rarefaction of the sorted-subset datasets indicated that sequencing was incomplete. Compared with non-shared clonotypes, clonotypes shared by all four sorted-subset donors had higher generation probabilities. Sampling was limited to blood, and TCR repertoires in tissue likely differ from TCR repertoires in blood. Across a few donors, around 5% of naive CD4, roughly 3.3% of naive CD8, about 2% of memory CD4, and approximately 0.4% of memory CD8 clonotypes were shared. Because the study included a small number of donors, the genetic and exposure-history diversity represented was limited. Based on pairwise subsampling, the degree of clonotype sharing among donors was expected to be affected by sequencing depth. Estimated clonotype richness was generally larger for naive than for memory subsets.

Measured from the cysteine to the phenylalanine, the CDR3 is 16 residues long. Solely the CDR3 DNA is kept, with 48 bases framed from the first base. CDR1 is given as SGHNT and CDR2 as YYREEE, both from the germline V gene (reference sequence). Trimming leaves V shorter by 5 bases and J shorter by 4 bases, with the junction holding 10 bases beyond the gene matches. Sequences were obtained from naive CD4+ T cells sorted from blood. What the cell subset or site label conveys for this sample: CD45RA+ positively selected. The source is a young man in good health. The sequence is built from TRBV5-4 and TRBJ2-1; TRBD2 matches 9 bases in the middle. The CDR3 region has the sequence CASRYGTSRRYNEQFF. The DNA is TGTGCCAGCAGATACGGGACTAGCAGGAGGTACAATGAGCAGTTCTTC.